This TCR beta chain was sequenced during a study of a mutant IDH1 vaccine in newly diagnosed glioma. The CDR3 contains 13 residues. V lost 3 bases to trimming and J lost 12 bases, with 12 bases between them. Germline CDR1 KGHSH, CDR2 LQKENI. The time point denotes: baseline, week 1 (first vaccination visit). The treatment here: pre-vaccination baseline after standard-of-care therapy. The method was immunoSEQ multiplex PCR; TCRdb's version includes in-frame clones alone and lacks a portion of them. The table includes about 88,000 clones, around 79% detected once. The clonotype originates from a man aged 35-49 years with glioma. Some clones in this sample may be carry-over from other donors' samples. The sequencing used PBMCs, collected from a glioma patient treated with radiotherapy, temozolomide or both. The chain links TRBV18 to TRBJ1-6; D remains unclear. CDR3 in amino acids: CASSPPRAGPLHF. The CDR3, as DNA: TGTGCCAGCTCACCTCCCCGGGCGGGACCCCTCCACTTT.